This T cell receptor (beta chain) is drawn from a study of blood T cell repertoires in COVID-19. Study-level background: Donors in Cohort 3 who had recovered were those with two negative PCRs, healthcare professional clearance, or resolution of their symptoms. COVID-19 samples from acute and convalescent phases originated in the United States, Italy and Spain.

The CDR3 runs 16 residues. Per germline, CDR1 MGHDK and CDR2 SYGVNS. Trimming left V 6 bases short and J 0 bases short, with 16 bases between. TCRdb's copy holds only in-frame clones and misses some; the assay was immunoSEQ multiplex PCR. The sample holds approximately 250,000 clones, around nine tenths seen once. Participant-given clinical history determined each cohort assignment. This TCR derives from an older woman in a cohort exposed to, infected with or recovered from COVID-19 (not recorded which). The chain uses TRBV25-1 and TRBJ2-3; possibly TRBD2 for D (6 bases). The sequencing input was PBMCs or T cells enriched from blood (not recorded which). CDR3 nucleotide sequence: TGTGCCAGCAGCCCCGCGCCGGGGGATAGCACAGATACGCAGTATTTT. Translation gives CASSPAPGDSTDTQYF.